This T cell receptor beta chain comes out of a study of blood T cell repertoires in COVID-19 (dated by TCRdb to the early 2020s). About the full investigation: The collaborator samples originated in the United States, Italy and Spain and spanned the acute and convalescent phases of COVID-19. Nearly every sample came with metadata listing a de-identified subject ID, COVID-19 status, age in years and sex. Where HLA class I and class II types were available, the types were taken from metadata supplied by the sample provider, not from assay-based typing. The material from the prospective study consisted of cDNA or gDNA derived from T cells, B-cell-depleted T cells, or PBMCs. The samples were drawn from the first 160 participants of the ongoing ImmuneRACE study and from more than 1,000 subjects provided by 6 global collaborators. The repertoires were made available in a free public database intended to serve as a resource for research on the immune response to SARS-CoV-2. The dataset comprised deeply sampled blood TCRbeta repertoires from subjects exposed to, actively infected with, or recovered from COVID-19. The full study reports these points: How much clinical and demographic metadata was included differed by source and by participant, and the metadata was provided uncurated.

This clone was observed a single time. Its antigen is still unknown. Base qualities are missing; no much larger clone stands one base away. Germline trimming amounts to 5 bases on V and 6 bases on J, with 4 as the count of junction bases outside the gene matches. The germline V gene specifies SGHAT as CDR1 and FQNNGV as CDR2. The CDR3 goes from the cysteine to the phenylalanine over 13 residues. Here the CDR3 DNA is all that survives: 39 bases in frame from base 1. Participants in the prospective study were aged roughly 18 to 100 years, lived in 20 to 30 United States geographic areas, and enrolled through a virtual design. In the prospective study, cohorts were assigned on the basis of participant-reported clinical history obtained from a screening survey and a study questionnaire. Mobile phlebotomists in the prospective study collected whole blood, serum and a nasopharyngeal or oropharyngeal swab from every participant. Additional blood draws and questionnaires over an approximately two-month period could optionally be provided by prospective study participants. Before DNA extraction, blood samples from the prospective study were shipped at room temperature or frozen.

TCRbeta CDR3 regions were amplified from genomic DNA by means of the immunoSEQ Assay, a bias-controlled multiplex PCR. Turning to the authors' computational methods: The number of nucleated cells in each sample was estimated from the amplification of reference gene primers within the assay. To quantify the absolute abundance of each unique TCRbeta CDR3 rearrangement, sequence reads were collapsed and filtered. Productive Simpson clonality was computed per sample as the square root of Simpson's diversity index over productive rearrangements. What TCRdb holds here is the immuneACCESS table cut down to in-frame rearrangements. Part of the clones is not present; checked against another copy, under half of the missing clones reflect an unresolved V gene, and the others are unexplained. V, J and clone size are those of that table, while D and trimming were read from the DNA. The sample contains about 400,000 clones, roughly 90% of them found a single time. Roughly 2% of the sample rests with the top ten.

The clonotype comes from a woman aged 40 to 49 with acute COVID-19. The V gene is TRBV11-2 and the J gene is TRBJ1-1; 9 bases in the junction line up with TRBD1. Sequenced input: PBMCs or T cells enriched from blood (not recorded which). At the DNA level, the sequence is TGTGCCAGCAGCCGTAGACAGGGGGCTGAAGCTTTCTTT. It codes for CASSRRQGAEAFF.